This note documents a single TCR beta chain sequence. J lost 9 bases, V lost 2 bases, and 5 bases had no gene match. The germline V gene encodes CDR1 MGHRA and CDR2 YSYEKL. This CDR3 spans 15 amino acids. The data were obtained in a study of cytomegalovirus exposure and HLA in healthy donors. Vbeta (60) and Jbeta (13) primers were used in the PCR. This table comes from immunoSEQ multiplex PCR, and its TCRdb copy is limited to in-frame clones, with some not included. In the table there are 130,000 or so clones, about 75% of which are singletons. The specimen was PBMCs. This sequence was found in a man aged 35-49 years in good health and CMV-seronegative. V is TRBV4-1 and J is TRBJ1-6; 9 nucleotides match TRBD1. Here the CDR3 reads CASSQTGTGSSPLHF. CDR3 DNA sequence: TGCGCCAGCAGCCAAACCGGGACAGGGAGTTCACCCCTCCACTTT.